A selection of T cell receptor beta chains follows, all from one sample in a study of identical twins. In TCRdb, the 5' RACE reads were re-called with MiXCR into one record per CDR3 protein. The sample includes 520,000 or so distinct CDR3 sequences, roughly 21% of them seen just once. A further study also used this sample, focusing on T cells expressing NK-cell markers.

Sequenced input: CD4+ T cells sorted from blood. The source is a woman aged 18-29 years in good health. Both conserved end residues are part of each CDR3. A D gene is named only where the DNA matches it firmly. Part of the rows lack a size; the others show once, few, many or a class for expanded clones.

size: few; length: 13; J: TRBJ1-5; V: TRBV10-3; D: TRBD1; DNA: TGTGCCATCCGCAGGGACAGGGCTCAGCCCCAGCATTTT; CDR3: CAIRRDRAQPQHF
size: NA; length: 13; J: TRBJ2-7; V: TRBV9; D: NA; DNA: TGTGCCAGCAGCGTTGCAGGGAGTTCCGAGCAGTACTTC; CDR3: CASSVAGSSEQYF
size: many; length: 16; J: TRBJ2-5; V: TRBV12-3/TRBV12-4; D: TRBD2; DNA: TGTGCCAGCAGTGACTCGGGACTAGCGGGAGTACAGACCCAGTACTTC; CDR3: CASSDSGLAGVQTQYF
size: NA; length: 13; J: TRBJ2-2; V: TRBV20-1; D: NA; DNA: TGCAGTGCAAATAGGGGGGACACCGGGGAGCTGTTTTTT; CDR3: CSANRGDTGELFF
size: many; length: 13; J: TRBJ1-3; V: TRBV20-1; D: NA; DNA: TGCAGTGCTAGAGAGGGTCCCGGAAACACCATATATTTT; CDR3: CSAREGPGNTIYF
size: NA; length: 16; J: TRBJ2-2; V: TRBV20-1; D: TRBD2; DNA: TGCAGTGCTAGAGATTGGGGTAGCGGGCCGACCGGGGAGCTGTTTTTT; CDR3: CSARDWGSGPTGELFF
size: NA; length: 13; J: TRBJ2-7; V: TRBV6-1; D: NA; DNA: TGTGCCAGCAGCTTCAAACAGGGCTACGAGCAGTACTTC; CDR3: CASSFKQGYEQYF
size: NA; length: 16; J: TRBJ2-1; V: TRBV19; D: NA; DNA: TGTGCCAGTAGTGCCCCGGGACAACGGGGGAGTAATGAGCAGTTCTTC; CDR3: CASSAPGQRGSNEQFF
size: NA; length: 15; J: TRBJ2-2; V: TRBV12-3/TRBV12-4; D: TRBD1; DNA: TGTGCCAGCAGCCCCGCGGACAGGGTGGCCGGGGAGCTGTTTTTT; CDR3: CASSPADRVAGELFF
size: NA; length: 12; J: TRBJ1-5; V: TRBV12-3/TRBV12-4; D: NA; DNA: TGTGCCAGCACGACAGGTAATCAGCCCCAGCATTTT; CDR3: CASTTGNQPQHF
size: NA; length: 13; J: TRBJ1-4; V: TRBV6-6; D: TRBD1; DNA: TGTGCCAGCAGCGTCAGGGGGGATGAAAAACTGTTTTTT; CDR3: CASSVRGDEKLFF
size: NA; length: 14; J: TRBJ2-3; V: TRBV7-3; D: NA; DNA: TGTGCCAGCAGCTTGACTAGAGAAAGGGATACGCAGTATTTT; CDR3: CASSLTRERDTQYF
size: NA; length: 18; J: TRBJ2-1; V: TRBV5-6; D: TRBD2; DNA: TGTGCCAGCAGCTCCGATGAAAACGGGAGGGATACTTACAATGAGCAGTTCTTC; CDR3: CASSSDENGRDTYNEQFF
size: NA; length: 14; J: TRBJ2-2; V: TRBV7-2; D: NA; DNA: TGTGCCAGCAGCTCCCCGGTCGTTACCGGGGAGCTGTTTTTT; CDR3: CASSSPVVTGELFF
size: many; length: 13; J: TRBJ2-3; V: TRBV12-3/TRBV12-4; D: NA; DNA: TGTGCCAGCAGTTTGGTAGGGGCAGATACGCAGTATTTT; CDR3: CASSLVGADTQYF
size: few; length: 14; J: TRBJ2-2; V: TRBV3-1; D: NA; DNA: TGTGCCAGCAGCCAGTTAGTGTATACCGGGGAGCTGTTTTTT; CDR3: CASSQLVYTGELFF
size: NA; length: 14; J: TRBJ2-2; V: TRBV10-1; D: NA; DNA: TGCGCCAGCAGTGAGAGAGGGAACACCGGGGAGCTGTTTTTT; CDR3: CASSERGNTGELFF
size: NA; length: 17; J: TRBJ2-1; V: TRBV24-1; D: TRBD2; DNA: TGTGCCACCAGTGGTGATGAAGCGGGAGGGGCCTACAATGAGCAGTTCTTC; CDR3: CATSGDEAGGAYNEQFF
size: NA; length: 16; J: TRBJ2-1; V: TRBV9; D: TRBD2; DNA: TGTGCCAGCAGCCCCCGTAGTAGCGGGAGAACGAATGAGCAGTTCTTC; CDR3: CASSPRSSGRTNEQFF
size: NA; length: 12; J: TRBJ2-7; V: TRBV5-4; D: NA; DNA: TGTGCCAGCAGCTTGCGGGATTCCGAGCAGTACTTC; CDR3: CASSLRDSEQYF
size: NA; length: 12; J: TRBJ2-1; V: TRBV12-3/TRBV12-4; D: NA; DNA: TGTGCCAGCAGCCCTTGGGATGCCGAGCAGTTCTTC; CDR3: CASSPWDAEQFF
size: NA; length: 12; J: TRBJ2-1; V: TRBV7-2; D: NA; DNA: TGTGCCAGCAGCCCAGCTGGCAATGAGCAGTTCTTC; CDR3: CASSPAGNEQFF
size: NA; length: 20; J: TRBJ2-7; V: TRBV4-3; D: NA; DNA: TGCGCCAGCAGCCAATCTTATCCCGTTCCTAGGTTCGTGGTACGCTACGAGCAGTACTTC; CDR3: CASSQSYPVPRFVVRYEQYF
size: NA; length: 14; J: TRBJ2-7; V: TRBV20-1; D: NA; DNA: TGCAGTGCTAGAGGCGGCCAGGGGGGTAGCGAGCAGTACTTC; CDR3: CSARGGQGGSEQYF
size: few; length: 14; J: TRBJ2-1; V: TRBV3-1; D: NA; DNA: TGTGCCAGCAGCCAAATGCGGATTTACAATGAGCAGTTCTTC; CDR3: CASSQMRIYNEQFF
size: few; length: 12; J: TRBJ2-5; V: TRBV10-3; D: NA; DNA: TGTGCCATCAGTGGTGGTCTGGAGACCCAGTACTTC; CDR3: CAISGGLETQYF
size: few; length: 15; J: TRBJ2-1; V: TRBV25-1; D: TRBD2; DNA: TGTGCCAGCAGTGAATGGGGCGGGAGTGGCGATGAGCAGTTCTTC; CDR3: CASSEWGGSGDEQFF
size: NA; length: 14; J: TRBJ1-3; V: TRBV7-3; D: NA; DNA: TGTGCCAGCAGCCCAACGGGGACTGGAAACACCATATATTTT; CDR3: CASSPTGTGNTIYF
size: NA; length: 15; J: TRBJ2-4; V: TRBV2; D: NA; DNA: TGTGCCAGCAGTGGAGGGGCAGACCCAAAAAACATTCAGTACTTC; CDR3: CASSGGADPKNIQYF
size: few; length: 14; J: TRBJ2-5; V: TRBV20-1; D: NA; DNA: TGCAGTGCTAGAGGTGTGCGGATGCAAGAGACCCAGTACTTC; CDR3: CSARGVRMQETQYF
size: NA; length: 16; J: TRBJ2-3; V: TRBV25-1; D: TRBD1; DNA: TGTGCCAGCAGTGGCGCCGGGACAGGGACGACAGATACGCAGTATTTT; CDR3: CASSGAGTGTTDTQYF
size: NA; length: 13; J: TRBJ2-7; V: TRBV7-3; D: NA; DNA: TGTGCCAGCAGCCTAACTAGTACCCACGAGCAGTACTTC; CDR3: CASSLTSTHEQYF
size: NA; length: 13; J: TRBJ2-1; V: TRBV7-2; D: NA; DNA: TGTGCCAGCAGCTCGGGACTCTTCTCTGGGGAGTTCTTC; CDR3: CASSSGLFSGEFF
size: few; length: 17; J: TRBJ2-7; V: TRBV7-2; D: TRBD2; DNA: TGTGCCAGCAGCTATGGGGGACTAGCGGGAGACTCCTACGAGCAGTACTTC; CDR3: CASSYGGLAGDSYEQYF
size: many; length: 15; J: TRBJ2-5; V: TRBV12-3/TRBV12-4; D: NA; DNA: TGTGCCAGCAGTATGCGGTCTGTCCTCGGAGAGACCCAGTACTTC; CDR3: CASSMRSVLGETQYF
size: many; length: 12; J: TRBJ2-1; V: TRBV7-9; D: TRBD2; DNA: TGTGCCAGCAGCTCGCGGGAGGGCGAGCAGTTCTTC; CDR3: CASSSREGEQFF
size: many; length: 13; J: TRBJ1-4; V: TRBV27; D: NA; DNA: TGTGCCAGCGGGGGCAATCGAAATGAAAAACTGTTTTTT; CDR3: CASGGNRNEKLFF
size: NA; length: 14; J: TRBJ2-7; V: TRBV3-1; D: NA; DNA: TGTGCCAGCAGTCAAGAGGGCATTATGGACGAGCAGTACTTC; CDR3: CASSQEGIMDEQYF
size: many; length: 14; J: TRBJ2-5; V: TRBV9; D: TRBD1; DNA: TGTGCCAGCAGCGGCGGACAGGGGGCAGAGACCCAGTACTTC; CDR3: CASSGGQGAETQYF
size: few; length: 18; J: TRBJ2-7; V: TRBV5-1; D: TRBD2; DNA: TGCGCCAGCAGCTCCCCCGGGGTAGCGGGAGTCAGTCTCTACGAGCAGTACTTC; CDR3: CASSSPGVAGVSLYEQYF
size: few; length: 14; J: TRBJ2-3; V: TRBV20-1; D: NA; DNA: TGCAGTGCTAACGTAGGGGGAAGCACAGATACGCAGTATTTT; CDR3: CSANVGGSTDTQYF
size: NA; length: 14; J: TRBJ1-1; V: TRBV7-9; D: NA; DNA: TGTGCCAGCACCCCACGCGGGCAGGGACAAAAAGCTTTCTTT; CDR3: CASTPRGQGQKAFF